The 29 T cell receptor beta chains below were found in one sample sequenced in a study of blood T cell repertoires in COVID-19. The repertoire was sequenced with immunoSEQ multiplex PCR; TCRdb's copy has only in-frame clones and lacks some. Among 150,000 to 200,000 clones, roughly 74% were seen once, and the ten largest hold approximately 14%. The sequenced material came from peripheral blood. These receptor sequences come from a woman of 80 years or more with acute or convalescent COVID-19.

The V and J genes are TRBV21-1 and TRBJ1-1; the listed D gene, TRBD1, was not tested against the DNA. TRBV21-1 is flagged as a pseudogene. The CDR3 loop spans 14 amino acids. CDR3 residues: CASSNWGENTEAFF. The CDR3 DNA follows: TGTGCCAGCAGCAACTGGGGCGAGAACACTGAAGCTTTCTTT.

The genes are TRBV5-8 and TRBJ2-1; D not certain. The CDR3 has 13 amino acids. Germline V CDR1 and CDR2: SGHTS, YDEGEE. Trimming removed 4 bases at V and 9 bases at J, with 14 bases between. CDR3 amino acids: CASSPRWFGEQFF. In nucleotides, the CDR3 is TGTGCCAGCAGCCCTCGGTGGTTTGGTGAGCAGTTCTTC.

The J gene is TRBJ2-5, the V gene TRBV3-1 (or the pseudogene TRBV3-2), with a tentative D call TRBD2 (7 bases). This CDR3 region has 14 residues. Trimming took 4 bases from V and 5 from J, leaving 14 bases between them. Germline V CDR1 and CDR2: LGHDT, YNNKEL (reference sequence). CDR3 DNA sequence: TGTGCCAGCAGCCTTGGCGGGGGCCCGGAGACCCAGTACTTC. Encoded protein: CASSLGGGPETQYF.

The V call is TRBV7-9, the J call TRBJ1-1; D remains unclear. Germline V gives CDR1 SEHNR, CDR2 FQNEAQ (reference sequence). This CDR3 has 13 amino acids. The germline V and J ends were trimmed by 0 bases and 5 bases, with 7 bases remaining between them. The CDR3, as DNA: TGTGCCAGCAGCTTAGCGCAGCGGACTGAAGCTTTCTTT. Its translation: CASSLAQRTEAFF.

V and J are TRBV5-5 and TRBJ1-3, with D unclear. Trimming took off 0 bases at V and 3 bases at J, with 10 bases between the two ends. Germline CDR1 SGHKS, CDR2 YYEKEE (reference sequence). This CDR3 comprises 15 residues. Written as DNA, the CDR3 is TGTGCCAGCAGCTTGGGGTATGGCTTTGGAAACACCATATATTTT. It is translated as CASSLGYGFGNTIYF.

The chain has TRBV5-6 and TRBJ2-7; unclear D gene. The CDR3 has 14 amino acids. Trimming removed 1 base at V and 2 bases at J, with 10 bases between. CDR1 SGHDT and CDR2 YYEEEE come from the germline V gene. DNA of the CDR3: TGTGCCAGCAGCTTGTTGGGCCCTCCCTACGAGCAGTACTTC. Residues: CASSLLGPPYEQYF.

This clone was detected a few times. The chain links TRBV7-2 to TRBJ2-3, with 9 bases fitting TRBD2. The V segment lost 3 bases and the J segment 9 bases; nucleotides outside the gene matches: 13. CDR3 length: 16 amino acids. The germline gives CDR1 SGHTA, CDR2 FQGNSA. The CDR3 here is CASSLGFVSGSDTQYF. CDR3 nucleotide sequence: TGTGCCAGCAGCTTGGGGTTTGTTAGCGGGAGTGACACGCAGTATTTT. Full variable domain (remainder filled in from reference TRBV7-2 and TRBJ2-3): GAGVSQSPSNKVTEKGKDVELRCDPISGHTALYWYRQSLGQGLEFLIYFQGNSAPDKSGLPSDRFSAERTGGSVSTLTIQRTQQEDSAVYLCASSLGFVSGSDTQYFGPGTRLTVL.

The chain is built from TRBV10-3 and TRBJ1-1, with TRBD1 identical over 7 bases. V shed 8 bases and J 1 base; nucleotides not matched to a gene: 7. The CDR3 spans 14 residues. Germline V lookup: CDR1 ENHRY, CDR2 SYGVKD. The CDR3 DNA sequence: TGTGCCATCGGGGCGACAGGGCGGAACACTGAAGCTTTCTTT. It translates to CAIGATGRNTEAFF.

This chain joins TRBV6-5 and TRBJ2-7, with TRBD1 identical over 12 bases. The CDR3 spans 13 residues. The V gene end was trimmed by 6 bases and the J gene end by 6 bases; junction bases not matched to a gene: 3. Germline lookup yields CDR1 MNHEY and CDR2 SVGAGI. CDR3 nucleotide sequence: TGTGCCAGCAGCAGGGACAGGGGGCGCGAGCAGTACTTC. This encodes CASSRDRGREQYF.

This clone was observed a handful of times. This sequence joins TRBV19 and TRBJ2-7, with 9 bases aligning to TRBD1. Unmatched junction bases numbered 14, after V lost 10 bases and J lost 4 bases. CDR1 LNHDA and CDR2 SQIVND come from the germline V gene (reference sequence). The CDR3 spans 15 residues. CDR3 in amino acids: CATQENSGTGYEQYF. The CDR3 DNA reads TGTGCCACTCAGGAAAACTCCGGGACAGGGTACGAGCAGTACTTC. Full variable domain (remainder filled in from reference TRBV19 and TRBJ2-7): DGGITQSPKYLFRKEGQNVTLSCEQNLNHDAMYWYRQDPGQGLRLIYYSQIVNDFQKGDIAEGYSVSREKKESFPLTVTSAQKNPTAFYLCATQENSGTGYEQYFGPGTRLTVT.

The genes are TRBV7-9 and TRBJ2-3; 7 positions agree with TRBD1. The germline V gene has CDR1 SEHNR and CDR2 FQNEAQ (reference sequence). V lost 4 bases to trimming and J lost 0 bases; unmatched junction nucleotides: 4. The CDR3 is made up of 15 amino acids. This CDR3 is CASSSKDRSTDTQYF. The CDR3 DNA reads TGTGCCAGCAGCTCGAAGGACAGGAGCACAGATACGCAGTATTTT.

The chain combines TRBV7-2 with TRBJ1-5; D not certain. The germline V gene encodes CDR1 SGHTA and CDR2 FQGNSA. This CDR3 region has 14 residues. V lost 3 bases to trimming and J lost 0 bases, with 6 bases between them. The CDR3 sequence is CASSLGLSNQPQHF. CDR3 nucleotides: TGTGCCAGCAGCTTGGGCCTTAGCAATCAGCCCCAGCATTTT.

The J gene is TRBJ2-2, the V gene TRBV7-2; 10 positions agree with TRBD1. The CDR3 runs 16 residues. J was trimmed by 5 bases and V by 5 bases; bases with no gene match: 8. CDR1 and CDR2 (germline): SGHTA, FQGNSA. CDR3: CASSERTGGKTGELFF. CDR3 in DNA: TGTGCCAGCAGCGAGCGGACAGGGGGTAAAACCGGGGAGCTGTTTTTT.

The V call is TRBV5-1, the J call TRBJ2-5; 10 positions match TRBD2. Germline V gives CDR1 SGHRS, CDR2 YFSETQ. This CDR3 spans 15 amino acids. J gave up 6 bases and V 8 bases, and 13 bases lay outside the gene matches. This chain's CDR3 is CASTPFTSGMKTQYF. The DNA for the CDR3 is TGCGCCAGTACCCCGTTTACTAGCGGGATGAAGACCCAGTACTTC.

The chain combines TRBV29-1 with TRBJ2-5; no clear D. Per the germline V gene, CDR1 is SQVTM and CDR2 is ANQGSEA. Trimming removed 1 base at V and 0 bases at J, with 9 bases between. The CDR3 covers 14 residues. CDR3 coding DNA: TGCAGCGTTGAAGCGGGTGATTACCAAGAGACCCAGTACTTC. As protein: CSVEAGDYQETQYF.

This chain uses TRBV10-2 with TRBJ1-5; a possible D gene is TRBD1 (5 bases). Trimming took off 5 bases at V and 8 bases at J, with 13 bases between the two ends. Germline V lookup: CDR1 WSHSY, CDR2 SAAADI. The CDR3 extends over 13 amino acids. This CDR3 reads CASSRGRLEPQHF. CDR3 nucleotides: TGCGCCAGCAGTAGGGGCAGGCTGGAGCCCCAGCATTTT.

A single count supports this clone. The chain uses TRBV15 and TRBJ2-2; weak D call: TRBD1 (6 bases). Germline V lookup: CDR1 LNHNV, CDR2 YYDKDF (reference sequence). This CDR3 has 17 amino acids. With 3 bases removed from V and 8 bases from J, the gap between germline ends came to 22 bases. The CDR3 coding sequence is TGTGCCACCAGCAGGGATTTCGGAACAGGGAGTTTTGGGGAGCTGTTTTTT. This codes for CATSRDFGTGSFGELFF.

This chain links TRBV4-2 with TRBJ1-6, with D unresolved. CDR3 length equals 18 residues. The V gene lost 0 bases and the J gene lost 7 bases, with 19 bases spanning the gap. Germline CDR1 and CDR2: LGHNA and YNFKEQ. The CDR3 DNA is TGTGCCAGCAGCCAAGAGGTATTCGGGTCCTCACCAAATTCACCCCTCCACTTT. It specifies CASSQEVFGSSPNSPLHF.

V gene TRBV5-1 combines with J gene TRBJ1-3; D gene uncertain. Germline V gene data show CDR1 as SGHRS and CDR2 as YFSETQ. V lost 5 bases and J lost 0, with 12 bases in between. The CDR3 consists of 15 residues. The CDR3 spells CASSLERSSGNTIYF. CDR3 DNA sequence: TGCGCCAGCAGTCTCGAGAGGAGCTCTGGAAACACCATATATTTT.

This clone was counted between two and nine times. The CDR3 sequence is CASSTNPLALKQFF. The CDR3 DNA reads as TGTGCCAGCAGTACCAATCCACTAGCGCTCAAGCAGTTCTTC. The J gene is TRBJ2-1, the V gene TRBV27; 7 bases fit TRBD2. J lost 11 bases, V lost 5 bases, and 12 bases had no gene match. CDR1 is MNHEY and CDR2 is SMNVEV in the germline V gene (reference sequence). The CDR3 covers 14 residues.

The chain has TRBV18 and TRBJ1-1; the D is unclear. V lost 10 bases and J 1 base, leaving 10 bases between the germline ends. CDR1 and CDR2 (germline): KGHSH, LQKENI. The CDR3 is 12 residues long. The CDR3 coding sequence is TGTGCCACCGCGGGGAGGAACACTGAAGCTTTCTTT. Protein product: CATAGRNTEAFF. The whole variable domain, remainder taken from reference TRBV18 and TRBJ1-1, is NAGVMQNPRHLVRRRGQEARLRCSPMKGHSHVYWYRQLPEEGLKFMVYLQKENIIDESGMPKERFSAEFPKEGPSILRIQQVVRGDSAAYFCATAGRNTEAFFGQGTRLTVV.

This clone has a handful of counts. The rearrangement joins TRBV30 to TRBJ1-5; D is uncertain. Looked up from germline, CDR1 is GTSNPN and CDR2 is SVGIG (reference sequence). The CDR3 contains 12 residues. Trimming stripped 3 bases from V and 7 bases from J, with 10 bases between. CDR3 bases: TGTGCCTGGAGCGACCTCGGGCAGCCCCAGCATTTT. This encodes CAWSDLGQPQHF.

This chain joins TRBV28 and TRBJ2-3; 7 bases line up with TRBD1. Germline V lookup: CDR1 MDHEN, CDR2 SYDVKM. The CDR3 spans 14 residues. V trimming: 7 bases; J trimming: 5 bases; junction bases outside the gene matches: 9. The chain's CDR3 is CASNQGVAGDTQYF. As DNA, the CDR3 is TGTGCCAGCAATCAGGGGGTTGCTGGAGATACGCAGTATTTT.

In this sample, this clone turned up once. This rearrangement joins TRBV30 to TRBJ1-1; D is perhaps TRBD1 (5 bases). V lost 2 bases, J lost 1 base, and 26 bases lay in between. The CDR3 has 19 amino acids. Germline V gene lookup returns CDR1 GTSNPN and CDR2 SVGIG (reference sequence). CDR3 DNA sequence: TGTGCCTGGAGTCCTGCGGGGCCACCTAAGAGGGAAAAGAACACTGAAGCTTTCTTT. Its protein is CAWSPAGPPKREKNTEAFF. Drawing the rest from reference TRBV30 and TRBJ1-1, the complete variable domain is SQTIHQWPATLVQPVGSPLSLECTVEGTSNPNLYWYRQAAGRGLQLLFYSVGIGQISSEVPQNLSASRPQDRQFILSSKKLLLSDSGFYLCAWSPAGPPKREKNTEAFFGQGTRLTVV.

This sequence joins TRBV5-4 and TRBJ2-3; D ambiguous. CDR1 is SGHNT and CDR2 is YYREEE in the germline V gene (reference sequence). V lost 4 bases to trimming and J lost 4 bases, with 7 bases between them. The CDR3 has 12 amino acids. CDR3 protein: CASSTTADTQYF. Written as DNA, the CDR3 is TGTGCCAGCAGCACGACTGCAGATACGCAGTATTTT.

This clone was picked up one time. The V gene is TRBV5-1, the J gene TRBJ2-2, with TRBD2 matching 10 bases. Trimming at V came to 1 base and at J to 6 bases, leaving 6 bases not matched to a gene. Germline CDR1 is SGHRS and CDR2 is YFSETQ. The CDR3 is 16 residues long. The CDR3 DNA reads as TGCGCCAGCAGCTTGATAGCTAGCGGGAGCGCCGGGGAGCTGTTTTTT. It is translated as CASSLIASGSAGELFF.

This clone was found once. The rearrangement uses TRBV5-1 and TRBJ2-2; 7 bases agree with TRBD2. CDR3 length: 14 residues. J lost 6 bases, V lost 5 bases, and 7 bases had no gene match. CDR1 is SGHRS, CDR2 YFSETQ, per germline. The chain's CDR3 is CASSPREGSGELFF. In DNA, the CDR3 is TGCGCCAGCAGTCCTAGGGAGGGATCCGGGGAGCTGTTTTTT.

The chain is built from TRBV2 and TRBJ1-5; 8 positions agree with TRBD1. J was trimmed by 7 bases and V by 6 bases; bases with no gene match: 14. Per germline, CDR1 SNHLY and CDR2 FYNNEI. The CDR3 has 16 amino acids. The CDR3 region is CASSFGQGTNGQPQHF. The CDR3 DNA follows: TGTGCCAGCAGCTTCGGACAGGGCACGAATGGGCAGCCCCAGCATTTT.

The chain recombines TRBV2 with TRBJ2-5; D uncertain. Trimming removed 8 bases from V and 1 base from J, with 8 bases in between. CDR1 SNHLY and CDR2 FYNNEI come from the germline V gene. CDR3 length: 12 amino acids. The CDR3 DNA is TGTGCCAGCTCTTGGAGCCAAGAGACCCAGTACTTC. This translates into CASSWSQETQYF.